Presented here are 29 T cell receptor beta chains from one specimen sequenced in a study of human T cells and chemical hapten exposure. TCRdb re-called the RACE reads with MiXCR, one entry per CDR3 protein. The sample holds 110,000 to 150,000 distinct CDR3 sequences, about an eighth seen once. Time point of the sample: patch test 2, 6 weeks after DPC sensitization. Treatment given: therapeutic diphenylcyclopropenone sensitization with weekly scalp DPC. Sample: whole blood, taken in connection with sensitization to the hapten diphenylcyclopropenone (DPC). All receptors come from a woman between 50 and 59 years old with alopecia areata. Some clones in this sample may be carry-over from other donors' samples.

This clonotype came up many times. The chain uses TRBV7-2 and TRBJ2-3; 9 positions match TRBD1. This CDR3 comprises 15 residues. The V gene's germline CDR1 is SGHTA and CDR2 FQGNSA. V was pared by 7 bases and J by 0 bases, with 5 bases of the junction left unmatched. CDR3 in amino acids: CASKQGASSTDTQYF. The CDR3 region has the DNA TGTGCCAGCAAACAGGGGGCCTCTAGCACAGATACGCAGTATTTT.

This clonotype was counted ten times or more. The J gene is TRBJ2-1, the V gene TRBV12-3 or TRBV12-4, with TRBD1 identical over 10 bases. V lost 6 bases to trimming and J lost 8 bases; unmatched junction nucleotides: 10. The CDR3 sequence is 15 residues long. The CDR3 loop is CASSPTGQGIDEQFF. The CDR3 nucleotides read TGTGCCAGCAGCCCCACGGGACAGGGGATAGATGAGCAGTTCTTC.

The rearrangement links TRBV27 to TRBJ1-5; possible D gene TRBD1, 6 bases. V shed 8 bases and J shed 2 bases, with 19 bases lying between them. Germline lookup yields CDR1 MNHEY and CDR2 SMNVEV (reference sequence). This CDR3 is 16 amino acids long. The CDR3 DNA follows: TGTGCCAGCTCCCTGGGCGGGGGGCTCGGCAATCAGCCCCAGCATTTT. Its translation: CASSLGGGLGNQPQHF.

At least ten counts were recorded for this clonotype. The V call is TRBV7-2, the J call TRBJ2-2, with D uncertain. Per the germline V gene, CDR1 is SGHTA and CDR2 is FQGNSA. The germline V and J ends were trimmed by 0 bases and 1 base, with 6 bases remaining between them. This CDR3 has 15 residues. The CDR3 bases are TGTGCCAGCAGCTTAGCTCTAGGGAACACCGGGGAGCTGTTTTTT. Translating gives CASSLALGNTGELFF.

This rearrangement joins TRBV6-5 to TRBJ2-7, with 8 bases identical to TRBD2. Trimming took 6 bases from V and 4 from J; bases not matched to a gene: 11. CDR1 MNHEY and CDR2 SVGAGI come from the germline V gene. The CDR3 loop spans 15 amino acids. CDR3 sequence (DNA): TGTGCCAGCAGAGGACTAGCTCGCCGAGTTTACGAGCAGTACTTC. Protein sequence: CASRGLARRVYEQYF.

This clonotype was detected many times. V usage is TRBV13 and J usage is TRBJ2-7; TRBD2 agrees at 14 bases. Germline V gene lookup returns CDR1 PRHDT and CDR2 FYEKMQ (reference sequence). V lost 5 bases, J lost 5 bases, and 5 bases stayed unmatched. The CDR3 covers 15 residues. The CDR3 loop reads CASSTWTSGRNEQYF. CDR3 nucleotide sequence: TGTGCCAGCAGCACCTGGACTAGCGGGAGGAACGAGCAGTACTTC.

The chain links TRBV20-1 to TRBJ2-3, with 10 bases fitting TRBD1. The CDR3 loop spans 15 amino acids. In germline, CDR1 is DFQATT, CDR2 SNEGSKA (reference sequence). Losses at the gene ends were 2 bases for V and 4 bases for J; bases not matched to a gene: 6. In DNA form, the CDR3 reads TGCAGTGCTAGACGCGTGACAGGGGGCGCAGATACGCAGTATTTT. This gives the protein CSARRVTGGADTQYF.

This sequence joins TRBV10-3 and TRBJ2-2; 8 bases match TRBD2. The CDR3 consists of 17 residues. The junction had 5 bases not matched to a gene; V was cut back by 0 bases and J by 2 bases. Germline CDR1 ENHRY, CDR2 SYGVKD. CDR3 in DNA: TGTGCCATCAGTGAGTCGACAGCGGGAGTTAACACCGGGGAGCTGTTTTTT. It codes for CAISESTAGVNTGELFF.

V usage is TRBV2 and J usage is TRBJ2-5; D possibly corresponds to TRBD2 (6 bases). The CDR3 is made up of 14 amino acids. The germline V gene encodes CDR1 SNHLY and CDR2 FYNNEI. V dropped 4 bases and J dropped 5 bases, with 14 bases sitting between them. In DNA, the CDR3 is TGTGCCAGCAGTGCCGGGACTGGGTGGGAGACCCAGTACTTC. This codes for CASSAGTGWETQYF. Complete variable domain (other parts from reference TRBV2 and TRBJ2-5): EPEVTQTPSHQVTQMGQEVILRCVPISNHLYFYWYRQILGQKVEFLVSFYNNEISEKSEIFDDQFSVERPDGSNFTLKIRSTKLEDSAMYFCASSAGTGWETQYFGPGTRLLVL.

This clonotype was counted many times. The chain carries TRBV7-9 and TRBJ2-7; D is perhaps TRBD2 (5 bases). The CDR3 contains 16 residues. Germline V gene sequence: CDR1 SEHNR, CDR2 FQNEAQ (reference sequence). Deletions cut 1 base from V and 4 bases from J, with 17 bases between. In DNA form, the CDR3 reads TGTGCCAGCAGCTTAGACGCCGGTATAAGCGGATACGAGCAGTACTTC. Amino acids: CASSLDAGISGYEQYF.

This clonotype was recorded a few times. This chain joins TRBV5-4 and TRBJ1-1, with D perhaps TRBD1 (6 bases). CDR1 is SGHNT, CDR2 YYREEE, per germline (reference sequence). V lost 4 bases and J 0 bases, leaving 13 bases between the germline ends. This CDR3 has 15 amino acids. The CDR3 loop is CASSPGTLMNTEAFF. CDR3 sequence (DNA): TGTGCCAGCAGCCCCGGGACACTCATGAACACTGAAGCTTTCTTT.

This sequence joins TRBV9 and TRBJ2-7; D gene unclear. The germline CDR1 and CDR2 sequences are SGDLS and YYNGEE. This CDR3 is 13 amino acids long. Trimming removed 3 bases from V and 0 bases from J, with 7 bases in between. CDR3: CASSAGYSYEQYF. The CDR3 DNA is TGTGCCAGCAGCGCCGGCTACTCCTACGAGCAGTACTTC.

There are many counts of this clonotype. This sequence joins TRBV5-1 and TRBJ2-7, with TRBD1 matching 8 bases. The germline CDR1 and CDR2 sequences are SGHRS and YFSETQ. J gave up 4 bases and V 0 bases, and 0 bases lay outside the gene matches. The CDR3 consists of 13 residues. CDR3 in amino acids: CASSLDRGYEQYF. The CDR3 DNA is TGCGCCAGCAGCTTGGACAGGGGGTACGAGCAGTACTTC.

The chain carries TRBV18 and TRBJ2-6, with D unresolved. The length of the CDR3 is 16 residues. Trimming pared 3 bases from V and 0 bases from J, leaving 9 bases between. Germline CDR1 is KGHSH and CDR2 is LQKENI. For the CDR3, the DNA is TGTGCCAGCTCACCCAAGGAAAGCTCTGGGGCCAACGTCCTGACTTTC. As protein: CASSPKESSGANVLTF.

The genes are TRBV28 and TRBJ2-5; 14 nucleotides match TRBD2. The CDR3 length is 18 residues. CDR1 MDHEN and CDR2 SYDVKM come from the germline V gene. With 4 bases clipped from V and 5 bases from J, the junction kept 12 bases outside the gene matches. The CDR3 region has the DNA TGTGCCAGCAGTTGGACGGGACTAGCGGGAGTAAAAGGGGAGACCCAGTACTTC. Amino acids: CASSWTGLAGVKGETQYF.

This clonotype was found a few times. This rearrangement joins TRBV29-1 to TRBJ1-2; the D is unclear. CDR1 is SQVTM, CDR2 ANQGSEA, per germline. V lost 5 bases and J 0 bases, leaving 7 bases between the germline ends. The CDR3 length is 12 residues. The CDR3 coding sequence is TGCAGCGTTCGCAGGTCTAACTATGGCTACACCTTC. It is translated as CSVRRSNYGYTF.

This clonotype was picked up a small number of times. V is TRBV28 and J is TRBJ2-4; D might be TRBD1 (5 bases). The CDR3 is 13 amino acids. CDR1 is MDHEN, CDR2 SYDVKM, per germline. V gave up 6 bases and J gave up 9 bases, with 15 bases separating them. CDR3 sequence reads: CASSFDPQGIQYF. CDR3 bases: TGTGCCAGCAGCTTCGACCCCCAGGGCATTCAGTACTTC.

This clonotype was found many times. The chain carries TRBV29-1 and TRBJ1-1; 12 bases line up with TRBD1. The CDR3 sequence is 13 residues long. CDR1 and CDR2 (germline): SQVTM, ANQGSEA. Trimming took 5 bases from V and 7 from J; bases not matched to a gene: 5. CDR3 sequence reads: CSVPGQGAHEAFF. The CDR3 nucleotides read TGCAGCGTTCCGGGACAGGGGGCGCATGAAGCTTTCTTT.

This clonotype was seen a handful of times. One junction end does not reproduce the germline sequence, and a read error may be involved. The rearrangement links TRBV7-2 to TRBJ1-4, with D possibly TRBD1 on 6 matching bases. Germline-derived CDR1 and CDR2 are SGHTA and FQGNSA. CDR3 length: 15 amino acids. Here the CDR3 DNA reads TGTGTCAGCAGCTTAGACAGGAGCATTAATGAAAAACTGTTTTTT. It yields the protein CVSSLDRSINEKLFF. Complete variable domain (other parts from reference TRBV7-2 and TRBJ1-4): GAGVSQSPSNKVTEKGKDVELRCDPISGHTALYWYRQSLGQGLEFLIYFQGNSAPDKSGLPSDRFSAERTGGSVSTLTIQRTQQEDSAVYLCVSSLDRSINEKLFFGSGTQLSVL.

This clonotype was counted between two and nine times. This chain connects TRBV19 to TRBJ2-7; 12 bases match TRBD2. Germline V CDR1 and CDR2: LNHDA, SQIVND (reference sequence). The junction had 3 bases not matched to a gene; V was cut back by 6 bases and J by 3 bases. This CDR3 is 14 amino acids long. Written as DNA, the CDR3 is TGTGCCAGTAGGAGGACTAGCGGGGTCTACGAGCAGTACTTC. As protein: CASRRTSGVYEQYF.

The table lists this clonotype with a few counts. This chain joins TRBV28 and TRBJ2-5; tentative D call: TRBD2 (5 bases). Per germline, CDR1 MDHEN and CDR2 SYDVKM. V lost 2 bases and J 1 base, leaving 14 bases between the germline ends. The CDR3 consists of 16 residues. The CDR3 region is CASSLKGASSQETQYF. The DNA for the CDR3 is TGTGCCAGCAGTTTAAAGGGCGCTAGCAGCCAAGAGACCCAGTACTTC.

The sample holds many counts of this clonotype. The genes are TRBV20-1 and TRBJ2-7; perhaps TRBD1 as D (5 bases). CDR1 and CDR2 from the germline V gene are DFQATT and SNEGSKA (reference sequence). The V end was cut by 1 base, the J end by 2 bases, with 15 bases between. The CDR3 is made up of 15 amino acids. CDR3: CSARAFRVQTYEQYF. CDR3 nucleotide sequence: TGCAGTGCTAGAGCGTTCAGGGTTCAGACCTACGAGCAGTACTTC.

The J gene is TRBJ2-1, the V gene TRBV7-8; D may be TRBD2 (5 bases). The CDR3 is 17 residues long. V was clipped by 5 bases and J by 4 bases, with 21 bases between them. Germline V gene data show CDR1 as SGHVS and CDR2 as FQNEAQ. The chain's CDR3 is CASSPVFQVSGYNEQFF. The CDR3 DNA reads TGTGCCAGCAGCCCAGTCTTTCAGGTGAGCGGATACAATGAGCAGTTCTTC.

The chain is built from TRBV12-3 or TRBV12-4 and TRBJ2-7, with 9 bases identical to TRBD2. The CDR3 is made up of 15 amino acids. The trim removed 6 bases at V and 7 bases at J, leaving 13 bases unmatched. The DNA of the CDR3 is TGTGCCAGCAGCCAAGGGGCTAGCGGGACCGAGGAGCAGTACTTC. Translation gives CASSQGASGTEEQYF.

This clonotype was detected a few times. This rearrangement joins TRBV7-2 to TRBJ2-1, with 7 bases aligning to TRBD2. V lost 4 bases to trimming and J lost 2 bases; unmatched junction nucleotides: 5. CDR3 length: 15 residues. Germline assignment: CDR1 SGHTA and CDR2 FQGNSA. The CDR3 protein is CASSSSGHPYNEQFF. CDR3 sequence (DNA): TGTGCCAGCAGCTCTAGCGGACATCCCTACAATGAGCAGTTCTTC.

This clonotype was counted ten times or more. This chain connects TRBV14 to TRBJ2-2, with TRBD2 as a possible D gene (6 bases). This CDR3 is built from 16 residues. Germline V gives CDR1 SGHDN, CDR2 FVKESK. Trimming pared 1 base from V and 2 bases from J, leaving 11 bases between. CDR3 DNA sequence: TGTGCCAGCAGCCAAGTTTCGGGGGTCAACACCGGGGAGCTGTTTTTT. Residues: CASSQVSGVNTGELFF.

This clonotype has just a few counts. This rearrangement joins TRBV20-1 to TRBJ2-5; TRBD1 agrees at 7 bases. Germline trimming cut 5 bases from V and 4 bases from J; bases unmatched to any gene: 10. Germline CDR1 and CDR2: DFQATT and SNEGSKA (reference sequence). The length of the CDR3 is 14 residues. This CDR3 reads CSAEEQTGSETQYF. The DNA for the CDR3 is TGCAGTGCTGAAGAACAGACAGGGTCAGAGACCCAGTACTTC.

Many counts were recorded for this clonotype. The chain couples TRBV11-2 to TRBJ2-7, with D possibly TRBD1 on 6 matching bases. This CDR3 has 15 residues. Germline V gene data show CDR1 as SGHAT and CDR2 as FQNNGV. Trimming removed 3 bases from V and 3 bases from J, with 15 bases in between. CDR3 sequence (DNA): TGTGCCAGCAGCTTCTCCGGGACACGGTACTACGAGCAGTACTTC. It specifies CASSFSGTRYYEQYF. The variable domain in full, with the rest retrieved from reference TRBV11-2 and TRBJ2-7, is EAGVAQSPRYKIIEKRQSVAFWCNPISGHATLYWYQQILGQGPKLLIQFQNNGVVDDSQLPKDRFSAERLKGVDSTLKIQPAKLEDSAVYLCASSFSGTRYYEQYFGPGTRLTVT.

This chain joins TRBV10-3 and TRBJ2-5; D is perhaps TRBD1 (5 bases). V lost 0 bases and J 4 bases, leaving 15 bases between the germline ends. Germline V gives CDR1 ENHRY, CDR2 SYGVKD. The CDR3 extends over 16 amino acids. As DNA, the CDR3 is TGTGCCATCAGTGAGTCGGAAATGGGGCGATCAGAGACCCAGTACTTC. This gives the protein CAISESEMGRSETQYF.